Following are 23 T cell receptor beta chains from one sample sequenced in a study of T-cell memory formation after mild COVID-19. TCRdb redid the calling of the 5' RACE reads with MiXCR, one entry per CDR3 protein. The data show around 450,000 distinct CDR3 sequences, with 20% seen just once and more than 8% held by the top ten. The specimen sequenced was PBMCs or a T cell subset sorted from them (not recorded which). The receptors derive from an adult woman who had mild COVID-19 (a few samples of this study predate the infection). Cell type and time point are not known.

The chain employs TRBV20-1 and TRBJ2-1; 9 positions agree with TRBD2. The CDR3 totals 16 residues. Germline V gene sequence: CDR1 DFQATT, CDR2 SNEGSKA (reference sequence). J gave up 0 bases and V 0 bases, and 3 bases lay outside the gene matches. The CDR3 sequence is CSARDDSGSSYNEQFF. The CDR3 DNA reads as TGCAGTGCTAGAGATGATAGCGGGAGCTCCTACAATGAGCAGTTCTTC.

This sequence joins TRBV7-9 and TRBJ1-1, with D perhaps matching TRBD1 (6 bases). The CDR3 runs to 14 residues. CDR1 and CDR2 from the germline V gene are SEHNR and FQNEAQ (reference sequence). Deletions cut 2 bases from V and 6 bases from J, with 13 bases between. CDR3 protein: CASSLSPGQSEAFF. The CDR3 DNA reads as TGTGCCAGCAGCTTATCCCCGGGACAATCTGAAGCTTTCTTT.

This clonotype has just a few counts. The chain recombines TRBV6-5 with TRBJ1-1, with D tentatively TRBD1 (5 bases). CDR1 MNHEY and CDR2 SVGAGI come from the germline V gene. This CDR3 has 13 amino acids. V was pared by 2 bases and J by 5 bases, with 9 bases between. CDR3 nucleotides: TGTGCCAGCAGTTACGGGGGTGGGACTGAAGCTTTCTTT. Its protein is CASSYGGGTEAFF.

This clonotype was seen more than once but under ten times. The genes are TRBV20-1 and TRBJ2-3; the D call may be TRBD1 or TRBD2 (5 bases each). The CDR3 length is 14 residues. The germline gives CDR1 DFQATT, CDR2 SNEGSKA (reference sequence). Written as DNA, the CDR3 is TGCAGGGCCCAACGGGGCAGTAGCACAGATACGCAGTATTTT. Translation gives CRAQRGSSTDTQYF.

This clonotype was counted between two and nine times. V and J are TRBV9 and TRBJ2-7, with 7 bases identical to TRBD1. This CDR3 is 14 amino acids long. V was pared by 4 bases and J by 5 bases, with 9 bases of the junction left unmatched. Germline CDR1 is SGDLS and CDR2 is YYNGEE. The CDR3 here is CASSPRTGADEQYF. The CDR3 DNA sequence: TGTGCCAGCAGCCCTCGGACAGGTGCAGACGAGCAGTACTTC. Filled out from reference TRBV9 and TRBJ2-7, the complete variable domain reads DSGVTQTPKHLITATGQRVTLRCSPRSGDLSVYWYQQSLDQGLQFLIQYYNGEERAKGNILERFSAQQFPDLHSELNLSSLELGDSALYFCASSPRTGADEQYFGPGTRLTVT.

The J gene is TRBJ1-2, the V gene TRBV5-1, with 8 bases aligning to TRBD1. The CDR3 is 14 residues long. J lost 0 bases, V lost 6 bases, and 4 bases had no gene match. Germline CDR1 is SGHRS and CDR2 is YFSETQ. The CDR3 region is CASNGQGPNYGYTF. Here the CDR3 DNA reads TGCGCCAGCAACGGACAGGGACCTAACTATGGCTACACCTTC.

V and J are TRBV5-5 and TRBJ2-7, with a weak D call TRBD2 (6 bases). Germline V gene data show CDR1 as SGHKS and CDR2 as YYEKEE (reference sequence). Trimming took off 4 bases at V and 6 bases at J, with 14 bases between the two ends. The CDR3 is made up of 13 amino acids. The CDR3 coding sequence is TGTGCCAGCAGCGGCGGGACGGAGGGCGAGCAGTACTTC. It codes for CASSGGTEGEQYF.

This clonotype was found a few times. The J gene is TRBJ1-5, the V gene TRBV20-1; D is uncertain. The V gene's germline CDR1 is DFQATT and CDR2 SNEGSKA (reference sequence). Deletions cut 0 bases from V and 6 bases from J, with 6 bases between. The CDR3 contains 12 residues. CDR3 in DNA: TGCAGTGCTAGAGATCCCACTCAGCCCCAGCATTTT. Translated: CSARDPTQPQHF.

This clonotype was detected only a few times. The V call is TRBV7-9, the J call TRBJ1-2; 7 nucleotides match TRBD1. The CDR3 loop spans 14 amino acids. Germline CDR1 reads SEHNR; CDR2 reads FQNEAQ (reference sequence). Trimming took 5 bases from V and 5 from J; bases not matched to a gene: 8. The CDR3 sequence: CASSLQGFGYGYTF. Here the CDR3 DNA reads TGTGCCAGCAGCCTACAGGGGTTTGGGTATGGCTACACCTTC.

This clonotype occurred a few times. CDR3 region: CASSQNYRGTGELFF. The CDR3 bases are TGTGCCAGCAGCCAAAATTACAGGGGAACCGGGGAGCTGTTTTTT. J is TRBJ2-2 and V is TRBV3-1; TRBD1 matches at 7 bases. V shed 2 bases, J shed 5 bases, and the junction held 5 bases outside the gene matches. The CDR3 is 15 residues long. Germline lookup yields CDR1 LGHDT and CDR2 YNNKEL (reference sequence).

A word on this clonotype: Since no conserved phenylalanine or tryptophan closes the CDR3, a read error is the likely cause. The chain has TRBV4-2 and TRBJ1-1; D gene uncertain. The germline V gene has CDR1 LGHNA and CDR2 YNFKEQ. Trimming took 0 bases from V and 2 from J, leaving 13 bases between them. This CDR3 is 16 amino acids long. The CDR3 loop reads CASSQDWSSLNTEAFS. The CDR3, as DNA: TGTGCCAGCAGCCAAGATTGGTCAAGCCTAAACACTGAAGCTTTCTCT.

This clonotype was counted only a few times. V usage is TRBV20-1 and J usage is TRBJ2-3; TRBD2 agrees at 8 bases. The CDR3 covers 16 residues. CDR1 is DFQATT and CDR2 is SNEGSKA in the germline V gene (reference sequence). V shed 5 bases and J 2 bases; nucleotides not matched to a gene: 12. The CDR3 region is CSAGGGLAGTTDTQYF. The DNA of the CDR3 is TGCAGTGCTGGAGGAGGCCTAGCGGGCACCACAGATACGCAGTATTTT.

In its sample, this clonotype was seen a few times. The CDR3 protein is CASSSGDSYGYTF. The CDR3 DNA follows: TGTGCCAGCAGTTCAGGGGACTCCTATGGCTACACCTTC. The chain couples TRBV12-3 or TRBV12-4 to TRBJ1-2; D might be TRBD1 (6 bases). CDR3 length equals 13 residues. The ends were cut back, 4 bases at V and 4 bases at J, with 10 bases in the middle.

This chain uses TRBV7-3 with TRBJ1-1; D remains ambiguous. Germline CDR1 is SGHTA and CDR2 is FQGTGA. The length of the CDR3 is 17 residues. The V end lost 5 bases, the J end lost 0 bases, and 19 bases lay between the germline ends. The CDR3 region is CASSPVGGLVMNTEAFF. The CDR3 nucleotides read TGTGCCAGCAGCCCTGTGGGAGGACTAGTTATGAACACTGAAGCTTTCTTT.

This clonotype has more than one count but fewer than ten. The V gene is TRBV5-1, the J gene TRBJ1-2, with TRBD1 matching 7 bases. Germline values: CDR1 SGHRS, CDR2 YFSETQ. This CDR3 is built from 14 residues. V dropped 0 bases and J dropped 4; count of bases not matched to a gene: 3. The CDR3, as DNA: TGCGCCAGCAGCTTGGATGCAGGGGGCTATGGCTACACCTTC. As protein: CASSLDAGGYGYTF.

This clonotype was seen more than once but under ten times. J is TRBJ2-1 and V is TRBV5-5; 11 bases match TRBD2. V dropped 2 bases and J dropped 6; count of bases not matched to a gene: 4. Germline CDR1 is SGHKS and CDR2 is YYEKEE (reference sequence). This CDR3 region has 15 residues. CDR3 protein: CASSLRLAGSNEQFF. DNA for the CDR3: TGTGCCAGCAGCTTAAGACTAGCGGGATCCAATGAGCAGTTCTTC.

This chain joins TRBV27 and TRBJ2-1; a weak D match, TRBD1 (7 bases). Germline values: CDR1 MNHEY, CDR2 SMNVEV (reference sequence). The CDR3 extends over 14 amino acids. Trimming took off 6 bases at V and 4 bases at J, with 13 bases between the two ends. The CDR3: CASRAGQRYNEQFF. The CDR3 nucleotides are TGTGCCAGCAGGGCGGGACAGCGGTACAATGAGCAGTTCTTC.

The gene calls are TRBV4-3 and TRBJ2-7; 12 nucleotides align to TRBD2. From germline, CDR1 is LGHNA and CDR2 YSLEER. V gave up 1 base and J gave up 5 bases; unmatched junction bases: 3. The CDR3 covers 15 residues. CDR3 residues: CASSQATSGSDEQYF. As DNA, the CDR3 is TGCGCCAGCAGCCAAGCGACTAGCGGGAGTGACGAGCAGTACTTC.

CDR3 protein: CSAGRASYEQYF. The DNA for the CDR3 is TGCAGTGCAGGGAGGGCCTCCTACGAGCAGTACTTC. The J gene is TRBJ2-7, the V gene TRBV20-1; 7 bases are shared with TRBD2. Losses at the gene ends were 6 bases for V and 0 bases for J; bases not matched to a gene: 2. Germline loops: CDR1 DFQATT, CDR2 SNEGSKA (reference sequence). CDR3 length equals 12 residues.

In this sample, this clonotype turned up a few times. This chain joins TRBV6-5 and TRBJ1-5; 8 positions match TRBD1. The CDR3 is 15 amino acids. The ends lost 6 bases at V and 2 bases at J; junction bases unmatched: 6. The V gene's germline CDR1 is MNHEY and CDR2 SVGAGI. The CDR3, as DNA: TGTGCCAGCAGACCCGACAGGGGAGGCAATCAGCCCCAGCATTTT. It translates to CASRPDRGGNQPQHF.

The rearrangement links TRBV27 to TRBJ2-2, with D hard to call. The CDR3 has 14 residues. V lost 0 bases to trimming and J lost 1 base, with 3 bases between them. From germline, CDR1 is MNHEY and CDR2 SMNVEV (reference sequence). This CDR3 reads CASSLSWNTGELFF. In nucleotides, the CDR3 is TGTGCCAGCAGTTTATCTTGGAACACCGGGGAGCTGTTTTTT.

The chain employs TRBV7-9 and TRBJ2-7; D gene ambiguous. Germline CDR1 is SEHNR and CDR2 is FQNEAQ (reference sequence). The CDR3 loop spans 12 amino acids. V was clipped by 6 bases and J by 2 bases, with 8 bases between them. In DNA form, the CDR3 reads TGTGCCAGCAGGAAAGGAACCTACGAGCAGTACTTC. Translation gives CASRKGTYEQYF.

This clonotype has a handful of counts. CDR3 loop: CASSLGRVGKETQYF. The CDR3 DNA reads TGTGCCAGCAGCTTGGGCCGAGTTGGGAAAGAGACCCAGTACTTC. The chain recombines TRBV7-8 with TRBJ2-5; D call uncertain. CDR3 size: 15 residues. Germline values: CDR1 SGHVS, CDR2 FQNEAQ. Trimming left V 3 bases short and J 3 bases short, with 14 bases between.